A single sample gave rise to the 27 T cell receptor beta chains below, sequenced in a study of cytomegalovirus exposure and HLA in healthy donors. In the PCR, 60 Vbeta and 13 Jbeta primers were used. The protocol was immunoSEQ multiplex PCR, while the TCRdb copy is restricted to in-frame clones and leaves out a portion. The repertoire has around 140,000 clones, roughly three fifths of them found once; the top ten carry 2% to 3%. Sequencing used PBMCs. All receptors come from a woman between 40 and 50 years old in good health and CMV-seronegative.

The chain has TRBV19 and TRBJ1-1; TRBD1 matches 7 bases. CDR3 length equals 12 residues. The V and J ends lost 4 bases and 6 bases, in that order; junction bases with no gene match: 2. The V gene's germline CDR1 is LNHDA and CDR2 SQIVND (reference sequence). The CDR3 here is CASSKGQPEAFF. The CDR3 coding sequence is TGTGCCAGTAGTAAGGGACAGCCTGAAGCTTTCTTT.

Here the CDR3 reads CASRDRPGRYEKLFF. For the CDR3, the DNA is TGTGCCAGCAGGGACAGACCGGGTAGATACGAAAAACTGTTTTTT. The chain couples TRBV2 to TRBJ1-4; perhaps TRBD1 as D (6 bases). The V and J ends lost 6 bases and 8 bases respectively, with 19 bases between them. Germline-derived CDR1 and CDR2 are SNHLY and FYNNEI. The length of the CDR3 is 15 residues.

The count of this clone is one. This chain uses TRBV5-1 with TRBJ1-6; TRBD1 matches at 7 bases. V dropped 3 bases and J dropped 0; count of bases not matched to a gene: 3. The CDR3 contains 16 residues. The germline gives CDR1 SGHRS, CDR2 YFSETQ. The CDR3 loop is CASSWGDSSYNSPLHF. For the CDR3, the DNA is TGCGCCAGCAGCTGGGGGGACAGCTCCTATAATTCACCCCTCCACTTT.

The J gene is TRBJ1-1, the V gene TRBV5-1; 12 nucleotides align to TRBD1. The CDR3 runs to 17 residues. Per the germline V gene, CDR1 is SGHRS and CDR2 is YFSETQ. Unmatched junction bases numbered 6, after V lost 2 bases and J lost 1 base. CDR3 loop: CASSFAPGQGANTEAFF. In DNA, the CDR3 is TGCGCCAGCAGCTTCGCCCCGGGACAGGGGGCGAACACTGAAGCTTTCTTT. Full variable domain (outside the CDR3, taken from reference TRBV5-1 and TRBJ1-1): KAGVTQTPRYLIKTRGQQVTLSCSPISGHRSVSWYQQTPGQGLQFLFEYFSETQRNKGNFPGRFSGRQFSNSRSEMNVSTLELGDSALYLCASSFAPGQGANTEAFFGQGTRLTVV.

The CDR3 coding sequence is TGTGCCACCAGATTGGACAGGGGTTCCTACAATGAGCAGTTCTTC. This codes for CATRLDRGSYNEQFF. The rearrangement joins TRBV15 to TRBJ2-1; 9 bases align to TRBD1. Trimming cost V 6 bases and J 1 base; bases outside gene matches: 4. The CDR3 loop spans 15 amino acids. From germline, CDR1 is LNHNV and CDR2 YYDKDF (reference sequence).

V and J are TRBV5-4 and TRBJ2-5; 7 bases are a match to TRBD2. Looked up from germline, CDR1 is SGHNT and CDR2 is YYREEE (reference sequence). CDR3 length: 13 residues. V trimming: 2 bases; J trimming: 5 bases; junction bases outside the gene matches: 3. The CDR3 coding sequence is TGTGCCAGCAGCTTTCAGGGAGGGGAGACCCAGTACTTC. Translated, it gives CASSFQGGETQYF.

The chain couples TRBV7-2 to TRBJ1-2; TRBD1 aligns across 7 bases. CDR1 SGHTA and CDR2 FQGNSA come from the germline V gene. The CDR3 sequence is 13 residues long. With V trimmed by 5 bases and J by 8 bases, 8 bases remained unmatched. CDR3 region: CASSLDRVKGYTF. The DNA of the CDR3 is TGTGCCAGCAGCCTTGACAGGGTCAAAGGCTACACCTTC.

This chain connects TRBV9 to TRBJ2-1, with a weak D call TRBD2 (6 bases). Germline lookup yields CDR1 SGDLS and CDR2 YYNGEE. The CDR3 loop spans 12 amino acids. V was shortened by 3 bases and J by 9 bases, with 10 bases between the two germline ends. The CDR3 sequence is CASSAWGGEQFF. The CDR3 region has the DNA TGTGCCAGCAGCGCCTGGGGAGGTGAGCAGTTCTTC.

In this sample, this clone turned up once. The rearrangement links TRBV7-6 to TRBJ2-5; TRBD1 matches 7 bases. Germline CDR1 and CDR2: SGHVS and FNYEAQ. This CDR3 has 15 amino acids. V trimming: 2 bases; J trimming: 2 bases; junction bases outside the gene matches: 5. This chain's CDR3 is CASSLYRTGQETQYF. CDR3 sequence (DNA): TGTGCCAGCAGCTTATACAGGACAGGTCAAGAGACCCAGTACTTC.

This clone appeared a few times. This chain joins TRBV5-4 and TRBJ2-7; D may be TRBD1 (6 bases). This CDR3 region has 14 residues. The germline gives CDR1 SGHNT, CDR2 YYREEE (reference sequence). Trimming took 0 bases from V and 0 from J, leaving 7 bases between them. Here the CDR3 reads CASSLGGPSYEQYF. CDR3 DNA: TGTGCCAGCAGCTTGGGGGGGCCCTCCTACGAGCAGTACTTC.

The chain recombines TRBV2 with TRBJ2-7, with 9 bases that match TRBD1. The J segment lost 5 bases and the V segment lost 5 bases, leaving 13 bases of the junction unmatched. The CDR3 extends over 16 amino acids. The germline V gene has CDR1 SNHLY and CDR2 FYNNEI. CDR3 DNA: TGTGCCAGCAGTTGGGACAGGGAAATTATTTATCACGAGCAGTACTTC. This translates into CASSWDREIIYHEQYF.

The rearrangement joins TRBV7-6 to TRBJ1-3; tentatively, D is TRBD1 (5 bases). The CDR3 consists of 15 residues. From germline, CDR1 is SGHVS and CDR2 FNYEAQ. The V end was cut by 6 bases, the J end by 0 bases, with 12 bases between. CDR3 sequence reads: CASRLTEYSGNTIYF. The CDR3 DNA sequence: TGTGCCAGCAGGCTGACAGAATACTCTGGAAACACCATATATTTT.

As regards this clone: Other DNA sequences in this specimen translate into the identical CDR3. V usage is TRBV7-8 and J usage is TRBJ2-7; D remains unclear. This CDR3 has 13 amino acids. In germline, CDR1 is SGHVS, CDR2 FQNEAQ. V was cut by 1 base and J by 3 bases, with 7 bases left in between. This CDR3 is CASSLGEVYEQYF. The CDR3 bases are TGTGCCAGCAGCTTAGGCGAGGTCTACGAGCAGTACTTC.

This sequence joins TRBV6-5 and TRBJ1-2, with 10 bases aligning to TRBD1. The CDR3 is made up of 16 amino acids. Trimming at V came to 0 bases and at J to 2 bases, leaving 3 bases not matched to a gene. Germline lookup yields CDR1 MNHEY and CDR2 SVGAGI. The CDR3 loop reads CASSYSGQGRNYGYTF. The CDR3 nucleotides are TGTGCCAGCAGTTACTCGGGACAGGGGCGGAACTATGGCTACACCTTC.

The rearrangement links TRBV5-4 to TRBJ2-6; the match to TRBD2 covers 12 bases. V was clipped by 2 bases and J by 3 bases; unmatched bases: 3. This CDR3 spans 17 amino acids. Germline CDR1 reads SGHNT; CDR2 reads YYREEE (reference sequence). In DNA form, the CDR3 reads TGTGCCAGCAGCTTAGCTAGCGGGGGGGTTGGGGCCAACGTCCTGACTTTC. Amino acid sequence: CASSLASGGVGANVLTF.

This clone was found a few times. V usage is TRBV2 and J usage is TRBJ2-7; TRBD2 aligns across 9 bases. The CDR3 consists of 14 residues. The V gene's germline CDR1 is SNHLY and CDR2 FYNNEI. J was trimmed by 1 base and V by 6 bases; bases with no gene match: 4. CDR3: CASRGGGESYEQYF. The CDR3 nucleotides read TGTGCCAGCAGGGGCGGGGGGGAGTCCTACGAGCAGTACTTC.

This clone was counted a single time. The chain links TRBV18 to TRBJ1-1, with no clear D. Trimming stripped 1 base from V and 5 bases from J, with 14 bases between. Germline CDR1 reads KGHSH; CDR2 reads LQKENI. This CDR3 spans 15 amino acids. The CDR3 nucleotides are TGTGCCAGCTCACCACTAGGGTCTTCGGGAACTGAAGCTTTCTTT. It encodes CASSPLGSSGTEAFF.

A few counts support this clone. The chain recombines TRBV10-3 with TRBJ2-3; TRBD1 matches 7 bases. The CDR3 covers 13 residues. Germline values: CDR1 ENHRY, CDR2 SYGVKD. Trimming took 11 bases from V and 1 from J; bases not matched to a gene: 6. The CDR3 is CAGRTGGTDTQYF. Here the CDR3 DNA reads TGTGCCGGTCGCACAGGGGGCACAGATACGCAGTATTTT.

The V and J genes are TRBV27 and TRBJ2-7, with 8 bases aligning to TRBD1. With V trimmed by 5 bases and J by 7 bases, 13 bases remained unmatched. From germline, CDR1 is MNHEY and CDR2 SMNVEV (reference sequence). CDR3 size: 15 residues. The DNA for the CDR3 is TGTGCCAGCAGTACCAGCCGGGACAGGCTGACGGAGCAGTACTTC. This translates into CASSTSRDRLTEQYF.

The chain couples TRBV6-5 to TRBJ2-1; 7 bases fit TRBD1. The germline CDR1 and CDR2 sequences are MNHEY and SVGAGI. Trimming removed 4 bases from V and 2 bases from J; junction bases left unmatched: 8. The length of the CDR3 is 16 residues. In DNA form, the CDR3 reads TGTGCCAGCAGTTTAGACGACAGGGCGACCTACAATGAGCAGTTCTTC. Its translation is CASSLDDRATYNEQFF.

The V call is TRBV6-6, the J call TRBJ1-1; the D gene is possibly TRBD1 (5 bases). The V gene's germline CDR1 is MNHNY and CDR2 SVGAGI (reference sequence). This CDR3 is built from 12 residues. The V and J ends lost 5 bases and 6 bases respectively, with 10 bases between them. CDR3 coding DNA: TGTGCCAGCAGTCCTACAGGAGCTGAAGCTTTCTTT. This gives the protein CASSPTGAEAFF.

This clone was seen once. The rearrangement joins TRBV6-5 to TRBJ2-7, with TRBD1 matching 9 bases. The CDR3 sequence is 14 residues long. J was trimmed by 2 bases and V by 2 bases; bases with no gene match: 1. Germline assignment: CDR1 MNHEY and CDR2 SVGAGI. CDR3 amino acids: CASSYRTGAYEQYF. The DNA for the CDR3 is TGTGCCAGCAGTTACCGGACAGGGGCCTACGAGCAGTACTTC.

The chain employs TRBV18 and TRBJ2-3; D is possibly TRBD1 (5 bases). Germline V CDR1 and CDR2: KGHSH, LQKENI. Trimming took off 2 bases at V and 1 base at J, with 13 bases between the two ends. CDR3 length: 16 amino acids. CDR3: CASSPWKGPRTDTQYF. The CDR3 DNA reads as TGTGCCAGCTCACCATGGAAGGGGCCTCGCACAGATACGCAGTATTTT.

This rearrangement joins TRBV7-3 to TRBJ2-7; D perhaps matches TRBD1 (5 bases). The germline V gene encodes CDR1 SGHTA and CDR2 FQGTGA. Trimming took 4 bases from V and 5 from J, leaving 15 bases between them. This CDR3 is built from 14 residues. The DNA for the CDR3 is TGTGCCAGCAGCTCCAGGGCTTCTATCCACGAGCAGTACTTC. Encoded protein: CASSSRASIHEQYF.

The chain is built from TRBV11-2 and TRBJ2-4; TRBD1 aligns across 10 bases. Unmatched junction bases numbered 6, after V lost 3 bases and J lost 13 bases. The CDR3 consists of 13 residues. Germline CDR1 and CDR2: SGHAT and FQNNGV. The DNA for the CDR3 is TGTGCCAGCAGCTTCGAAGGGACAGGGGTCCAGTACTTC. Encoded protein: CASSFEGTGVQYF.

Here the CDR3 reads CASSYHRSGDEAFF. CDR3 coding DNA: TGTGCCAGCAGTTACCACCGCTCCGGGGATGAAGCTTTCTTT. This chain uses TRBV6-6 with TRBJ1-1; D unresolved. The CDR3 extends over 14 amino acids. Germline CDR1 and CDR2: MNHNY and SVGAGI (reference sequence). V was cut by 2 bases and J by 7 bases, with 14 bases left in between.

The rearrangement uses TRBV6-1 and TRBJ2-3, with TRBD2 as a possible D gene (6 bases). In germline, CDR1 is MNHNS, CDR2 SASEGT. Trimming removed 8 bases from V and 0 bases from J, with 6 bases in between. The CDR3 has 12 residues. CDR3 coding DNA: TGTGCCAGCCGGGGGAGCACAGATACGCAGTATTTT. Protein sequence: CASRGSTDTQYF.